This TCR beta chain came from a study of Graves' ophthalmopathy and Graves' hyperthyroidism. Study context: At the time of initial diagnosis and before any treatment, peripheral blood was collected.

Transcripts of RNA were the source for amplifying TCR beta CDR3 regions. Second-round multiplex PCR came after a first-round RT-PCR that employed HTBI primers. TCRdb processed the multiplex PCR reads anew with MiXCR; each CDR3 protein has one entry. Of about 390,000 distinct CDR3 sequences in the sample, roughly a sixth were seen once. General study points: With over 85% sensitivity and around 80% specificity, a 13-signature model separated ophthalmopathy from stable hyperthyroidism. Most thyroid-expanded clonotypes exceeding 0.001 frequency were also found in blood.

From germline, CDR1 is SGHVS and CDR2 FQNEAQ. There are 15 residues in the CDR3. The trim removed 3 bases at V and 1 base at J, leaving 2 bases unmatched. Worth noting for this clonotype: The antigen is not known.

The sample was peripheral blood. V gene TRBV7-8 combines with J gene TRBJ2-3; 9 bases are a match to TRBD2. This TCR was recovered from an adult woman with stable Graves' hyperthyroidism. The CDR3 reads CASSFRTSGTDTQYF. As DNA, the CDR3 is TGTGCCAGCAGCTTCCGGACTAGCGGCACAGATACGCAGTATTTT.